A selection of T cell receptor beta chains follows, all from one sample in a study of shared clonotypes between healthy human individuals. Some clones are missing from TCRdb's copy, which holds only in-frame ones; the method was immunoSEQ multiplex PCR. The data show roughly 850,000 clones, with about 97% seen just once and around 0.21% held by the top ten. The sample comprised naive CD8+ T cells sorted from blood. The receptors derive from a man aged 25 to 40 in good health. CDR3s include the opening cysteine and the closing phenylalanine or tryptophan. A D gene is named only where the DNA matches it firmly. Clone size is stated in some rows and not others, as once, few, many or a class when expanded.

TRBJ2-5 | . | . | TRBV6-6 | TGTGCCAGCAGCCCCGGTTGGAGAGAGACCCAGTACTTC | CASSPGWRETQYF
TRBJ2-1 | . | . | TRBV27 | TGTGCCAGCAGTTTTGGGGGAGGAGCTCTGGAGCAGTTCTTC | CASSFGGGALEQFF
TRBJ2-7 | . | . | TRBV5-1 | TGCGCCAGCAGCCTCTGGGACCCTTGGAACGAGCAGTACTTC | CASSLWDPWNEQYF
TRBJ2-7 | . | . | TRBV21-1 | TGTGCCAGCAGCAAGGGGACAGGGAAAGGGCAGTACTTC | CASSKGTGKGQYF
TRBJ2-1 | TRBD2 | once | TRBV5-1 | TGCGCCAGCAGCTATGTGCAAACCCCGTCGGGGGGGCTCTACAATGAGCAGTTCTTC | CASSYVQTPSGGLYNEQFF
TRBJ1-1 | . | . | TRBV29-1 | TGCAGCGTTGACTTCGGGAACACTGAAGCTTTCTTT | CSVDFGNTEAFF
TRBJ2-1 | TRBD2 | . | TRBV5-8 | TGTGCCAGCAGCACCTCCGGGACTAGCGGGATTGGGAGCTCCTACAATGAGCAGTTCTTC | CASSTSGTSGIGSSYNEQFF
TRBJ2-7 | . | . | TRBV6-1 | TGTGCCAGCACGGGTGGGAGTAACTACGAGCAGTACTTC | CASTGGSNYEQYF
TRBJ2-1 | . | . | TRBV28 | TGTGCCAGCAGTTTAGAGGGATCCTACAATGAGCAGTTCTTC | CASSLEGSYNEQFF
TRBJ2-7 | . | . | TRBV7-9 | TGTGCCAGCAGCCCCGTGGCGGGGCAGGCCCTCTACGAGCAGTACTTC | CASSPVAGQALYEQYF
TRBJ2-3 | . | . | TRBV4-1 | TGCGCCAGCAGCCAAGATCTCGGGCGCACAGATACGCAGTATTTT | CASSQDLGRTDTQYF
TRBJ2-2 | . | . | TRBV6-6 | TGTGCCAGCACGTATACCACCGGGGAGCTGTTTTTT | CASTYTTGELFF
TRBJ1-5 | . | . | TRBV4-1 | TGCGCCAGCAGCGATGGAGGAAAATTGGGTACTCAGCCCCAGCATTTT | CASSDGGKLGTQPQHF
TRBJ2-1 | TRBD1 | . | TRBV7-9 | TGTGCCAGCAGCTTCCTACCGGGACAGGGTCGTAATGAGCAGTTCTTC | CASSFLPGQGRNEQFF
TRBJ2-7 | TRBD2 | . | TRBV27 | TGTGCCAGCAGCGAAGTAAGCGGGAGACCTCACGAGCAGTACTTC | CASSEVSGRPHEQYF
TRBJ2-3 | . | . | TRBV28 | TGTGCCAGTAGGACCCAAAACACAGATACGCAGTATTTT | CASRTQNTDTQYF
TRBJ1-2 | . | . | TRBV6-5 | TGTGCCAGCAGGTCGGGGACGTTAGGCTACACCTTC | CASRSGTLGYTF
TRBJ2-7 | . | . | TRBV19 | TGTGCCAGTAGTATTTCCTCCACCTCCTACGAGCAGTACTTC | CASSISSTSYEQYF
TRBJ2-1 | . | . | TRBV20-1 | TGCAGTGCGAGACTCACGGGTGAGCAGTTCTTC | CSARLTGEQFF